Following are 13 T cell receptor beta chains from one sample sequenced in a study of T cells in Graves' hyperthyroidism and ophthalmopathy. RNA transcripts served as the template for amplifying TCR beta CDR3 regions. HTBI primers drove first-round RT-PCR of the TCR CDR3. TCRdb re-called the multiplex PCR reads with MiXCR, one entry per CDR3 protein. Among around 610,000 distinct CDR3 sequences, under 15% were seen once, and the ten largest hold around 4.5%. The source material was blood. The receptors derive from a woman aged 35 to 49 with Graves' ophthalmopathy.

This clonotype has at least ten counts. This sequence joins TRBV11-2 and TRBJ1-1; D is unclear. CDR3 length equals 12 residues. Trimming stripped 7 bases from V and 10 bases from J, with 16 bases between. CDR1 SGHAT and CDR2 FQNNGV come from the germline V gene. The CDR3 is CASTPGEPAAFF. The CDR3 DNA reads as TGTGCCAGCACCCCCGGAGAGCCTGCAGCTTTCTTT. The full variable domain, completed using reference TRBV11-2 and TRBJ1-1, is EAGVAQSPRYKIIEKRQSVAFWCNPISGHATLYWYQQILGQGPKLLIQFQNNGVVDDSQLPKDRFSAERLKGVDSTLKIQPAKLEDSAVYLCASTPGEPAAFFGQGTRLTVV.

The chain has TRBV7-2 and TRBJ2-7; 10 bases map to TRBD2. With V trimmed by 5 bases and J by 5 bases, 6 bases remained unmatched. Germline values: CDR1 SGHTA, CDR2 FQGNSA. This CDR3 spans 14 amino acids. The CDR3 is CASSQSGRAHEQYF. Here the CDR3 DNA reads TGTGCCAGCAGCCAGAGCGGGAGGGCCCACGAGCAGTACTTC.

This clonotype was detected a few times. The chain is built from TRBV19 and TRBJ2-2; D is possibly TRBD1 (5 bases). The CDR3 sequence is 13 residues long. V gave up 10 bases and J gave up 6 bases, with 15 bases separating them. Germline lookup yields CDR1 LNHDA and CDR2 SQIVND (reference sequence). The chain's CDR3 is CATSPQGSGELFF. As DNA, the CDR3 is TGTGCCACCTCCCCTCAGGGTTCCGGGGAGCTGTTTTTT.

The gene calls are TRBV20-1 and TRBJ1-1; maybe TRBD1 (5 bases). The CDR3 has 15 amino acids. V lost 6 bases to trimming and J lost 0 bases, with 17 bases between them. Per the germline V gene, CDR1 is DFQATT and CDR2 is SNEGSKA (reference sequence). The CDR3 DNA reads TGCAGTGCACCGGGAGCAGACAGCATGAACACTGAAGCTTTCTTT. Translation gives CSAPGADSMNTEAFF.

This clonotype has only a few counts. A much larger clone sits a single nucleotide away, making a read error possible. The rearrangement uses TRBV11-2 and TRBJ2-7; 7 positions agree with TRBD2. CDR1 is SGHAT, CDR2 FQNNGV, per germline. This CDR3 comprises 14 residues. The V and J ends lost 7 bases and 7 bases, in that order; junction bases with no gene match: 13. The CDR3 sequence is CASISGRPAGEQYF. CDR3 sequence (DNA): TGTGCCAGCATCTCCGGGAGGCCAGCTGGGGAGCAGTACTTC. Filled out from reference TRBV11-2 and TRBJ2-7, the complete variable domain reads EAGVAQSPRYKIIEKRQSVAFWCNPISGHATLYWYQQILGQGPKLLIQFQNNGVVDDSQLPKDRFSAERLKGVDSTLKIQPAKLEDSAVYLCASISGRPAGEQYFGPGTRLTVT.

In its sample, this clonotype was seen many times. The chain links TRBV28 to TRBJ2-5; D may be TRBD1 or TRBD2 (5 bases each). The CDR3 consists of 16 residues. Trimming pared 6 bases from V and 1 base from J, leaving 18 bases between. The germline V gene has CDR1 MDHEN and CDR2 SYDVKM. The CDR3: CASSPGRGEGQETQYF. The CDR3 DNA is TGTGCCAGCAGCCCGGGTAGGGGAGAGGGCCAAGAGACCCAGTACTTC.

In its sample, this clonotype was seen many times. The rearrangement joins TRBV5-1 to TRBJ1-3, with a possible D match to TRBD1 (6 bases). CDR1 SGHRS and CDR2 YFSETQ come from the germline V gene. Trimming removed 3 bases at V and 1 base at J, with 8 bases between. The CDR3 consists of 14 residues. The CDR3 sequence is CASSSGASGNTIYF. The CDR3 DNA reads TGCGCCAGCAGCTCAGGGGCATCTGGAAACACCATATATTTT.

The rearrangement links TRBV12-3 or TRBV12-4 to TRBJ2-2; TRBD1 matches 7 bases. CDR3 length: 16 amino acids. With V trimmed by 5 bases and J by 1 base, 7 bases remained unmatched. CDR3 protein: CASSTQGNLNTGELFF. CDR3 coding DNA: TGTGCCAGCAGTACACAGGGGAATTTGAACACCGGGGAGCTGTTTTTT.

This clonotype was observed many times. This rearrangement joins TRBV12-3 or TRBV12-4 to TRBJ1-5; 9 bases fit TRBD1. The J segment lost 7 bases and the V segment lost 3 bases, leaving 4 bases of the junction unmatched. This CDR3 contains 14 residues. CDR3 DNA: TGTGCCAGCAGTTTTGGGACAGGGCGGCAGCCCCAGCATTTT. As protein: CASSFGTGRQPQHF.

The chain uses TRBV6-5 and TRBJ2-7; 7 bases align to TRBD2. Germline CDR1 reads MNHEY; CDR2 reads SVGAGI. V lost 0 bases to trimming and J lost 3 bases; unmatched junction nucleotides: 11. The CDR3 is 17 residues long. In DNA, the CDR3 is TGTGCCAGCAGTTACTCTCGATCGGCGGGAGACATCTACGAGCAGTACTTC. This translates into CASSYSRSAGDIYEQYF.

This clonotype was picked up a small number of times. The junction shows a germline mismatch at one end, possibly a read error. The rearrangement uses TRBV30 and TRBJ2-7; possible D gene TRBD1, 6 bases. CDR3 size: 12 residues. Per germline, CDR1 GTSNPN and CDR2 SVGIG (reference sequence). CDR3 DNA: TGTGCCTCCACCGTAGGGGGTTACGAGCAGTGCTTC. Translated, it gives CASTVGGYEQCF.

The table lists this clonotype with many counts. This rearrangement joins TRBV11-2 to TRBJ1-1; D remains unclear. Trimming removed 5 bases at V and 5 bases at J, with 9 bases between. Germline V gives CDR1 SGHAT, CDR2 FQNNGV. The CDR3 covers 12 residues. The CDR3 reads CASSPRRTEAFF. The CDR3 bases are TGTGCCAGCAGCCCCCGGAGGACTGAAGCTTTCTTT.

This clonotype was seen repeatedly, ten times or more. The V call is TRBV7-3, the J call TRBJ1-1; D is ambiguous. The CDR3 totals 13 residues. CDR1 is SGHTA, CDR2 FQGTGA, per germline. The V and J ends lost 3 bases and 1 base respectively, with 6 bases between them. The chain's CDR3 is CASSFNGNTEAFF. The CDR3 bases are TGTGCCAGCAGCTTCAACGGGAACACTGAAGCTTTCTTT.